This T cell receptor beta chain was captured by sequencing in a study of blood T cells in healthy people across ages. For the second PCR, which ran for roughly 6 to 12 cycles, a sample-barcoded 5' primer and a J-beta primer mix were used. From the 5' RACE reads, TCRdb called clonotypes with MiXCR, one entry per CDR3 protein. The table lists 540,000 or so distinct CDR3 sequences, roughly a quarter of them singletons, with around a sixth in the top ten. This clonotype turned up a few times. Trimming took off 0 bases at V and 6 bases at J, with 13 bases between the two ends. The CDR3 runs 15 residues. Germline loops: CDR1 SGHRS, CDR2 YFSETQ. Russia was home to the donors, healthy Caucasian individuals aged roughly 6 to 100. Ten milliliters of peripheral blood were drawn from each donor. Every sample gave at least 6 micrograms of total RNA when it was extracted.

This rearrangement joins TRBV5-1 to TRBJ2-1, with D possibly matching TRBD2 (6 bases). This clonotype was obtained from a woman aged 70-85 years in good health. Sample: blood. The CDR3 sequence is CASSLGFGGANEQFF. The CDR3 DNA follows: TGCGCCAGCAGCTTGGGTTTCGGGGGAGCCAATGAGCAGTTCTTC.